The entry that follows covers one T cell receptor beta chain sequence. Its target is not known. This sample was taken from a study of T-cell memory formation after mild COVID-19. TCRdb reprocessed the 5' RACE reads with MiXCR, giving one entry per CDR3 protein. The sample shows approximately 150,000 distinct CDR3 sequences, about 19% of them seen only once. Study-level points and caveats: Later expanders leaned CD4+, whereas clones that contracted between day 15 and 85 were balanced CD4/CD8. SARS-CoV-2 specificity was not confirmed for second-wave clones peaking on day 37.

The CDR3 extends over 15 amino acids. CDR1 is SQVTM and CDR2 is ANQGSEA in the germline V gene. Losses at the gene ends were 7 bases for V and 5 bases for J; bases not matched to a gene: 11. This chain connects TRBV29-1 to TRBJ2-2; 9 nucleotides align to TRBD1. The specimen was PBMCs or a T cell subset sorted from them (not recorded which). The receptor was derived from an adult woman who had mild COVID-19 (a few samples of this study predate the infection). Cell type and time point are not known. CDR3 sequence reads: CSARRGTGLTGELFF. Here the CDR3 DNA reads TGCAGCGCCCGGAGGGGGACAGGGTTGACCGGGGAGCTGTTTTTT.